A single sample gave rise to the 3 T cell receptor beta chains below, sequenced in a study of Ad26.COV2.S vaccination and SARS-CoV-2 variants. Measured with immunoSEQ multiplex PCR; TCRdb has only the in-frame clones, and not every one. The table lists 380,000 or so clones, roughly four fifths of them singletons. Documented treatment: about 20 received Ad26.COV2.S at low or high dose, single or two shots; roughly five received placebo; per-sample allocation not given. Sampling was done on day 63 after the first vaccine or placebo injection. The specimen was peripheral blood, collected in a trial of Ad26.COV2.S vaccine versus placebo. These receptors were collected from a person between 18 and 59 years old who received the Ad26.COV2.S COVID-19 vaccine or a placebo.

The chain is built from TRBV6-5 and TRBJ2-7; D not certain. The germline V gene has CDR1 MNHEY and CDR2 SVGAGI. V was pared by 6 bases and J by 3 bases, with 18 bases between. The CDR3 spans 15 residues. In DNA, the CDR3 is TGTGCCAGCAGACAACAGCCTTCCGCCTACTACGAGCAGTACTTC. It codes for CASRQQPSAYYEQYF.

V and J are TRBV9 and TRBJ2-1, with 11 positions matching TRBD2. Germline loops: CDR1 SGDLS, CDR2 YYNGEE. V dropped 4 bases and J dropped 7; count of bases not matched to a gene: 16. This CDR3 comprises 18 residues. The CDR3 region is CASSPELWGLAVPNEQFF. The CDR3 nucleotides are TGTGCCAGCAGCCCCGAGCTCTGGGGACTAGCGGTGCCGAATGAGCAGTTCTTC.

This clone was counted a single time. The V and J genes are TRBV6-6 and TRBJ2-1, with 8 positions matching TRBD1. This CDR3 has 16 residues. V shed 7 bases, J shed 3 bases, and the junction held 11 bases outside the gene matches. Germline values: CDR1 MNHNY, CDR2 SVGAGI (reference sequence). CDR3 protein: CASISKQGESYNEQFF. The CDR3 bases are TGTGCCAGCATTTCAAAACAGGGGGAAAGCTACAATGAGCAGTTCTTC.